The 10 T cell receptor beta chains given below trace back to one sample, sequenced in a study of response to subunit inactivated influenza vaccine. TCRdb analysed the RT-PCR reads with MiXCR anew, one entry per CDR3 protein. The sample holds more than 600,000 distinct CDR3 sequences, about 18% seen once. Sequences were derived from PBMCs from blood, sampled more than 4 days after vaccination. The origin of the receptors is a man in his forties or fifties who received an inactivated influenza vaccine.

This clonotype was seen once. This sequence joins TRBV18 and TRBJ2-1, with a weak D call TRBD1 (6 bases). The CDR3 has 15 residues. Germline values: CDR1 KGHSH, CDR2 LQKENI. V gave up 5 bases and J gave up 2 bases, with 13 bases separating them. The CDR3 region is CASSWVRGPYNEQFF. The CDR3 DNA follows: TGTGCCAGCTCATGGGTCAGGGGCCCCTACAATGAGCAGTTCTTC.

This clonotype has just a few counts. The rearrangement links TRBV7-9 to TRBJ2-7; D may be TRBD2 (5 bases). From germline, CDR1 is SEHNR and CDR2 FQNEAQ (reference sequence). CDR3 length: 13 residues. The V and J ends lost 5 bases and 2 bases respectively, with 10 bases between them. The chain's CDR3 is CASSPTTTYEQYF. The CDR3, as DNA: TGTGCCAGCAGCCCTACGACTACCTACGAGCAGTACTTC.

This clonotype was counted a few times. The chain carries TRBV28 and TRBJ2-5; TRBD2 might be the D (5 bases). Germline loops: CDR1 MDHEN, CDR2 SYDVKM. V was cut by 6 bases and J by 1 base, with 12 bases left in between. The CDR3 runs 14 residues. In DNA, the CDR3 is TGTGCCAGCAGCAACCCGGGATTCCAAGAGACCCAGTACTTC. It translates to CASSNPGFQETQYF.

The chain links TRBV12-3 or TRBV12-4 to TRBJ2-3; D is possibly TRBD2 (6 bases). This CDR3 is built from 15 residues. The V and J ends lost 7 bases and 2 bases respectively, with 16 bases between them. The CDR3 sequence: CASMRITGDTDTQYF. CDR3 in DNA: TGTGCCAGCATGAGAATAACGGGAGACACAGATACGCAGTATTTT.

There are a few counts of this clonotype. This chain joins TRBV5-5 and TRBJ2-5; 11 nucleotides line up with TRBD2. The germline V gene encodes CDR1 SGHKS and CDR2 YYEKEE (reference sequence). The CDR3 sequence is 15 residues long. The trim removed 4 bases at V and 7 bases at J, leaving 9 bases unmatched. The CDR3: CASSLLAGGPGTQYF. The CDR3 DNA follows: TGTGCCAGCAGCCTATTAGCGGGAGGGCCTGGGACCCAGTACTTC.

This clonotype was found a few times. The J gene is TRBJ2-5, the V gene TRBV9; the match to TRBD2 covers 12 bases. Germline lookup yields CDR1 SGDLS and CDR2 YYNGEE. V shed 5 bases and J 9 bases; nucleotides not matched to a gene: 11. The CDR3 sequence is 15 residues long. CDR3 region: CASSGLAGLPRPQYF. The CDR3 bases are TGTGCCAGCAGTGGACTAGCGGGGCTTCCAAGACCCCAGTACTTC.

The chain is built from TRBV4-3 and TRBJ2-2; D is unclear. This CDR3 is built from 14 residues. Germline CDR1 is LGHNA and CDR2 is YSLEER. The germline V and J ends were trimmed by 2 bases and 3 bases, with 7 bases remaining between them. The CDR3 DNA follows: TGCGCCAGCAGCCAACTATTGGACACCGGGGAGCTGTTTTTT. It yields the protein CASSQLLDTGELFF.

The J gene is TRBJ1-6, the V gene TRBV30; unclear D gene. The length of the CDR3 is 12 residues. Trimming left V 3 bases short and J 10 bases short, with 10 bases between. Germline V gives CDR1 GTSNPN, CDR2 SVGIG (reference sequence). The CDR3 reads CAWSPVKSPLHF. The CDR3 nucleotides are TGTGCCTGGAGCCCAGTAAAATCACCCCTCCACTTT.

The chain joins TRBV6-2 or TRBV6-3 to TRBJ2-1, with D tentatively TRBD2 (5 bases). Between the trimmed V and J ends, which lost 5 bases and 8 bases, there was a span of 10 bases. Germline V lookup: CDR1 MNHEY, CDR2 SVGEGT. This CDR3 has 12 residues. The CDR3 DNA follows: TGTGCCAGCAGTCAGACTACGGATGAGCAGTTCTTC. Translated, it gives CASSQTTDEQFF.

The chain uses TRBV11-2 and TRBJ2-7; D might be TRBD2 (6 bases). The CDR3 has 12 amino acids. Trimming left V 5 bases short and J 7 bases short, with 12 bases between. Germline CDR1 reads SGHAT; CDR2 reads FQNNGV. Here the CDR3 DNA reads TGTGCCAGCAGCGCCGTGGAGGGGGAGCAGTACTTC. It specifies CASSAVEGEQYF. The full variable domain, with the rest looked up from reference TRBV11-2 and TRBJ2-7, is EAGVAQSPRYKIIEKRQSVAFWCNPISGHATLYWYQQILGQGPKLLIQFQNNGVVDDSQLPKDRFSAERLKGVDSTLKIQPAKLEDSAVYLCASSAVEGEQYFGPGTRLTVT.